This TCR beta chain was obtained from a study of T cell responses to AZD1222 COVID-19 vaccine. Study-wide points: Nearly half of spike-specific TCRs reportedly go after variant regions that carry no mutations. Clonal diversity was possibly underestimated, and the donors were mostly white British, with more females. Spike-wide vaccine-associated CD4 TCRs dominated at 160-218 and 743-854.

Per germline, CDR1 SGHRS and CDR2 YFSETQ. The junction had 6 bases not matched to a gene; V was cut back by 4 bases and J by 3 bases. The CDR3 extends over 15 amino acids. Assay used: immunoSEQ multiplex PCR; TCRdb lists only in-frame clones, some missing. The sample consists of about 120,000 clones, roughly nine tenths of them appearing once. As for this clone: Antigen: not known.

The chain combines TRBV5-1 with TRBJ2-2; 7 positions match TRBD2. This TCR was sampled from an adult in good health. This specimen was peripheral blood, taken on day 0 of AZD1222 vaccination. CDR3: CASSITSADTGELFF. As DNA, the CDR3 is TGCGCCAGCAGCATAACTAGCGCAGACACCGGGGAGCTGTTTTTT.